This TCR beta chain derives from a study of blood T cell repertoires in COVID-19. TCRdb keeps only in-frame clones here, not all; method: immunoSEQ multiplex PCR. The sample records about 190,000 clones, around 82% being singletons. Germline V gene lookup returns CDR1 LNHDA and CDR2 SQIVND (reference sequence). V was cut by 1 base and J by 4 bases, with 7 bases left in between. The CDR3 has 13 residues. The rearrangement uses TRBV19 and TRBJ1-1, with D unclear. This clonotype was sampled from a woman aged 55-70 years with acute COVID-19. The sequenced material came from PBMCs or T cells enriched from blood (not recorded which). Here the CDR3 DNA reads TGTGCCAGTAGTATAGGTGGGCTCACTGAAGCTTTCTTT. Its protein product is CASSIGGLTEAFF. The full variable domain, in which reference TRBV19 and TRBJ1-1 provide the parts outside the CDR3, is DGGITQSPKYLFRKEGQNVTLSCEQNLNHDAMYWYRQDPGQGLRLIYYSQIVNDFQKGDIAEGYSVSREKKESFPLTVTSAQKNPTAFYLCASSIGGLTEAFFGQGTRLTVV.